The T cell receptor (beta chain) under discussion was sequenced for a study of cytomegalovirus exposure and HLA in healthy donors. Study-wide results and caveats: Being indistinguishable, some V segments were excluded, TRBV6-2 and TRBV6-3 among them. Most TCR sequences showed up rarely, but some public TCRs showed up in many donors.

The PCR contained 60 Vbeta and 13 Jbeta primers. The assay was immunoSEQ multiplex PCR, and TCRdb's table has in-frame clones only and misses some. This listing includes 130,000 to 150,000 clones. Regarding this clone: Antigen specificity is unknown.

V was cut by 10 bases and J by 0 bases, with 14 bases left in between. The V gene's germline CDR1 is SGHDN and CDR2 FVKESK. The CDR3 covers 14 residues. The chain joins TRBV14 to TRBJ2-3, with a possible D match to TRBD1 (7 bases). What was sequenced was PBMCs. This TCR came from a male donor in good health and CMV-seronegative. CDR3 coding DNA: TGTGCCACCTCGGAGGGACAGAGCACAGATACGCAGTATTTT. The encoded protein is CATSEGQSTDTQYF.